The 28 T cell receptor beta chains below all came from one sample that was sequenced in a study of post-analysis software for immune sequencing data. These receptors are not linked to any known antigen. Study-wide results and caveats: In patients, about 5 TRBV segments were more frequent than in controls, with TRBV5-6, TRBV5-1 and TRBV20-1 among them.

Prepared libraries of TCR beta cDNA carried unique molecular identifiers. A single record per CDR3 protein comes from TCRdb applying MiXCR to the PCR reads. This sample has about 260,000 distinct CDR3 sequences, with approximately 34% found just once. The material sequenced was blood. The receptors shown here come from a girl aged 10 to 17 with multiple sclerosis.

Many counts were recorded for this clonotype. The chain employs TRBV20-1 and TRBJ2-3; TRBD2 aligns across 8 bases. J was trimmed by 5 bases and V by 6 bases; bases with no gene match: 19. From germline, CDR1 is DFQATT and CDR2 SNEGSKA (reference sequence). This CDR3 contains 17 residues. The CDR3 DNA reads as TGCAGTGCCACAGACACGGGAGGGCTGTGGGGGGGAGATACGCAGTATTTT. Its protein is CSATDTGGLWGGDTQYF.

The DNA for the CDR3 is TGCAGCGTTGAAGAGTCAGGGACAGGGATAGGGAATGAGCAGTTCTTC. Its protein product is CSVEESGTGIGNEQFF. This chain links TRBV29-1 with TRBJ2-1, with TRBD1 matching 9 bases. Germline assignment: CDR1 SQVTM and CDR2 ANQGSEA. With 0 bases clipped from V and 7 bases from J, the junction kept 10 bases outside the gene matches. The CDR3 is 16 residues long.

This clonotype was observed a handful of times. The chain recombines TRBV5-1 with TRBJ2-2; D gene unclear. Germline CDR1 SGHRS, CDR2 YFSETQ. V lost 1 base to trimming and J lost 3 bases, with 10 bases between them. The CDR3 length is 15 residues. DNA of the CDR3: TGCGCCAGCAGCTTGCGGTCATGGGACACCGGGGAGCTGTTTTTT. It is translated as CASSLRSWDTGELFF.

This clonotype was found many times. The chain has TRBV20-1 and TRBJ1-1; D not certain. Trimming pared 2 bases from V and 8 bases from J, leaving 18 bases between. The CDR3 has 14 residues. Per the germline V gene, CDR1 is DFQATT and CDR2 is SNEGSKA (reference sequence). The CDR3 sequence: CSARFALAGNEAFF. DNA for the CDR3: TGCAGTGCTAGATTTGCCCTGGCGGGGAACGAAGCTTTCTTT.

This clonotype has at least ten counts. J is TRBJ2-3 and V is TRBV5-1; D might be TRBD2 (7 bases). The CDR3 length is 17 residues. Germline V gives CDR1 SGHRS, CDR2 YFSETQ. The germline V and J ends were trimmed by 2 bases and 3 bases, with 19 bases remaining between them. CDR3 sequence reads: CASSFGTAGALTDTQYF. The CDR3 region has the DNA TGCGCCAGCAGCTTTGGGACGGCGGGGGCCCTAACAGATACGCAGTATTTT.

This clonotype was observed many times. The CDR3 loop reads CASRLDRSQGYTF. DNA for the CDR3: TGTGCCAGCAGACTTGACAGGAGCCAGGGCTACACCTTC. The rearrangement links TRBV6-5 to TRBJ1-2, with D possibly TRBD1 on 6 matching bases. With 6 bases removed from V and 8 bases from J, the gap between germline ends came to 16 bases. Germline V lookup: CDR1 MNHEY, CDR2 SVGAGI. The CDR3 runs 13 residues.

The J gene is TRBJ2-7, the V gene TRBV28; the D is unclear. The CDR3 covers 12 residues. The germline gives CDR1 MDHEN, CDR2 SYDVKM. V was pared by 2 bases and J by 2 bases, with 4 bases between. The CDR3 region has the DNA TGTGCCAGCAGTTTAGAAGCCTACGAGCAGTACTTC. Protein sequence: CASSLEAYEQYF. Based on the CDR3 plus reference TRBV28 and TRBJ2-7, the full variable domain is DVKVTQSSRYLVKRTGEKVFLECVQDMDHENMFWYRQDPGLGLRLIYFSYDVKMKEKGDIPEGYSVSREKKERFSLILESASTNQTSMYLCASSLEAYEQYFGPGTRLTVT.

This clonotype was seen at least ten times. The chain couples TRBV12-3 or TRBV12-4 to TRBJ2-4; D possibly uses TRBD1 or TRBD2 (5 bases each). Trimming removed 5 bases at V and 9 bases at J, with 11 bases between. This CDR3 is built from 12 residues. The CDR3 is CASSPRGVIQYF. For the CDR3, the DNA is TGTGCCAGCAGTCCCCGGGGCGTCATTCAGTACTTC.

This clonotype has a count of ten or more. DNA for the CDR3: TGTGCCAGCAGGAAGGACAAAAACATTCAGTACTTC. Amino acid sequence: CASRKDKNIQYF. The chain employs TRBV12-3 or TRBV12-4 and TRBJ2-4; no definite D call. There are 12 residues in the CDR3. Trimming took off 6 bases at V and 3 bases at J, with 6 bases between the two ends.

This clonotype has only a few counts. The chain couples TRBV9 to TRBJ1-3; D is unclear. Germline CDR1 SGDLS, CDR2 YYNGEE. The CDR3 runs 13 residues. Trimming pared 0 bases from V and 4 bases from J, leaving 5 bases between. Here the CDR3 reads CASSVDEGNTIYF. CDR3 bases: TGTGCCAGCAGCGTAGACGAGGGAAACACCATATATTTT.

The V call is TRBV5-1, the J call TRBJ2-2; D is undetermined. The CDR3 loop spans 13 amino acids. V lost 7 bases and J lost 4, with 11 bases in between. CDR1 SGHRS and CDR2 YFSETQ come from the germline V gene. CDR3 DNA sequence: TGCGCCAGCGACTCCTCAGGCACCGGGGAGCTGTTTTTT. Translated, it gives CASDSSGTGELFF.

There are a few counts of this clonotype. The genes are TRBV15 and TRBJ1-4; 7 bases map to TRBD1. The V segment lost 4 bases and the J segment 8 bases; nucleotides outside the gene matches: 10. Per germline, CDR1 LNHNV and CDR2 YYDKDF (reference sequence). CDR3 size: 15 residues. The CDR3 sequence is CATSNRQGEWEKLFF. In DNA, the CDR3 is TGTGCCACCAGCAACCGACAGGGAGAGTGGGAAAAACTGTTTTTT.

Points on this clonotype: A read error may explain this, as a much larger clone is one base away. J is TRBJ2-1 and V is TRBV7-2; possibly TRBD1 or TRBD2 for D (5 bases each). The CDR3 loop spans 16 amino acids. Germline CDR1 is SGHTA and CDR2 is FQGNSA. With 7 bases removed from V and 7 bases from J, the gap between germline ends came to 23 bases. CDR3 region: CASNQGDLRRGNEQFF. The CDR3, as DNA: TGTGCCAGCAACCAAGGGGACCTGAGGCGTGGGAATGAGCAGTTCTTC.

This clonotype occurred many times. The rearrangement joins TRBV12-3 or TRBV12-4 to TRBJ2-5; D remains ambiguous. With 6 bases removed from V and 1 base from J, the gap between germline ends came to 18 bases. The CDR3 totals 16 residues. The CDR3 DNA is TGTGCCAGCAGGCCCGAAGGTCAAATCCCCCAAGAGACCCAGTACTTC. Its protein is CASRPEGQIPQETQYF.

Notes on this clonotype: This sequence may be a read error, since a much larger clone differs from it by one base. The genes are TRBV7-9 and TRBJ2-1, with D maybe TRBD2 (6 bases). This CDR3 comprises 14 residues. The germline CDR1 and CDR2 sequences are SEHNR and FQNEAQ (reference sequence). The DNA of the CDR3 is TGTGCCAGCAACTTAGCGGAGGGGAACAATGAGCAGTTCTTC. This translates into CASNLAEGNNEQFF. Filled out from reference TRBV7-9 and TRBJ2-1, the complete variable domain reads DTGVSQNPRHKITKRGQNVTFRCDPISEHNRLYWYRQTLGQGPEFLTYFQNEAQLEKSRLLSDRFSAERPKGSFSTLEIQRTEQGDSAMYLCASNLAEGNNEQFFGPGTRLTVL.

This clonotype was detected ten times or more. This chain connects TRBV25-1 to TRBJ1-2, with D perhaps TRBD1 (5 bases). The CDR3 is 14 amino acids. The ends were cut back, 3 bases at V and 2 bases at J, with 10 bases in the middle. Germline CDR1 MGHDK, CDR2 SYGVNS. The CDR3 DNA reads TGTGCCAGCAGTGAGGGAGGGGAGAACTATGGCTACACCTTC. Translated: CASSEGGENYGYTF.

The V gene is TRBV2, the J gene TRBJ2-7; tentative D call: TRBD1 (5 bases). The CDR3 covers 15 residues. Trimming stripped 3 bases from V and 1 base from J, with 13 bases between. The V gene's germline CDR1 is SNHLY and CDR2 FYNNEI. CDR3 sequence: CASSEQLRGSYEQYF. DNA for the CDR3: TGTGCCAGCAGTGAGCAGCTTAGGGGTTCCTACGAGCAGTACTTC.

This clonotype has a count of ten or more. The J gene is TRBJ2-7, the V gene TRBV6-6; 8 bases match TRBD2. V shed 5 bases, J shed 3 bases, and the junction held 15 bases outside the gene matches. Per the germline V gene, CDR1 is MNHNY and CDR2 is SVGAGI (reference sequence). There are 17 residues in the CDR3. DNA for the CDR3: TGTGCCAGCAGTCCCGGGGGTGGTAGCGGGGACGACTACGAGCAGTACTTC. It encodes CASSPGGGSGDDYEQYF.

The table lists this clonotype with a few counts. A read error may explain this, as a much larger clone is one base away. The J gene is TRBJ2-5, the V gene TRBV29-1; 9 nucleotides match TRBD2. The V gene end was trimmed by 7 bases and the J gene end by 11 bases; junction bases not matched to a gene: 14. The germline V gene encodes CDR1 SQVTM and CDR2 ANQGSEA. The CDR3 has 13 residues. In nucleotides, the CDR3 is TGCAGCGCGACAGCGGGGGGTGACAATGAGCAGTACTTC. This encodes CSATAGGDNEQYF. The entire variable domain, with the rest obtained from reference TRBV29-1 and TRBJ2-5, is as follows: SAVISQKPSRDICQRGTSLTIQCQVDSQVTMMFWYRQQPGQSLTLIATANQGSEATYESGFVIDKFPISRPNLTFSTLTVSNMSPEDSSIYLCSATAGGDNEQYFGPGTRLLVL.

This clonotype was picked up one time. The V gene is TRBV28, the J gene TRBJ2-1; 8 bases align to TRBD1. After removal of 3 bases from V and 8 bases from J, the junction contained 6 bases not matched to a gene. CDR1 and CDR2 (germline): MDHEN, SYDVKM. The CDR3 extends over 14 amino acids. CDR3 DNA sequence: TGTGCCAGCAGTTTGACGCAGGGGGCGCATGAGCAGTTCTTC. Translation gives CASSLTQGAHEQFF.

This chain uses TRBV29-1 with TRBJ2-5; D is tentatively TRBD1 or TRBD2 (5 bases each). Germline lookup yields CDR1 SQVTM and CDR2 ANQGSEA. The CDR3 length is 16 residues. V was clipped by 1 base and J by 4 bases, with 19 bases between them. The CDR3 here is CSVEVEVLWGRETQYF. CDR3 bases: TGCAGCGTTGAAGTGGAGGTCCTCTGGGGGAGAGAGACCCAGTACTTC.

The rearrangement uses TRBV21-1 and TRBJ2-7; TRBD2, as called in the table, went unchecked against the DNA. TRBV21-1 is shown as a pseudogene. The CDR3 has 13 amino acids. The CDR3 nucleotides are TGTGCCAGCATCCCCCAGGGCCCTTACGAGCAGTACTTC. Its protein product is CASIPQGPYEQYF.

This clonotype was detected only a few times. CDR3 sequence: CASSRTEGTGELFF. CDR3 DNA: TGTGCCAGCAGTCGAACCGAGGGCACCGGGGAGCTGTTTTTT. The chain combines TRBV12-3 or TRBV12-4 with TRBJ2-2; D may be TRBD2 (5 bases). V was cut by 5 bases and J by 4 bases, with 11 bases left in between. This CDR3 has 14 amino acids.

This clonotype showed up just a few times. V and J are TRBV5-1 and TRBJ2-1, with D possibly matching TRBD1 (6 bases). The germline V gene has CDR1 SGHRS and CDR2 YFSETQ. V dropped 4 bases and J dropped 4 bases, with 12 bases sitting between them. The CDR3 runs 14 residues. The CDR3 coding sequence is TGCGCCAGCAGCCAGGCGGACAGTTACAATGAGCAGTTCTTC. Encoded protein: CASSQADSYNEQFF.

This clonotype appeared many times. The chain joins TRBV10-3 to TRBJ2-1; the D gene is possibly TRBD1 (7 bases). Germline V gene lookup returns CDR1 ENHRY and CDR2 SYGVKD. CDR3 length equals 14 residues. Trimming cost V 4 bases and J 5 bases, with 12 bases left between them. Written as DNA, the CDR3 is TGTGCCATCAGTGTGGCCAGGGGGGACAATGAGCAGTTCTTC. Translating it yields CAISVARGDNEQFF.

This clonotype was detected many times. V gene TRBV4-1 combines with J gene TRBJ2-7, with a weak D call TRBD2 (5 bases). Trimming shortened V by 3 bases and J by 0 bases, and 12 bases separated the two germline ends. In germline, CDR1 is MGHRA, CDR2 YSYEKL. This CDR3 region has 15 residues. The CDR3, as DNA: TGCGCCAGCAGCCAGAGACAAGGGAGCTCCTACGAGCAGTACTTC. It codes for CASSQRQGSSYEQYF.

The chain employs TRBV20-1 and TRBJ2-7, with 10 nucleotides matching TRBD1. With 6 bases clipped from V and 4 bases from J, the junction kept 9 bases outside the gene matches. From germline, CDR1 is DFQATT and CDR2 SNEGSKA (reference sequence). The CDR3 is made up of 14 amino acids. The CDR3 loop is CSADRGFASYEQYF. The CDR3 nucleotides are TGCAGTGCGGACAGGGGGTTCGCATCGTACGAGCAGTACTTC.

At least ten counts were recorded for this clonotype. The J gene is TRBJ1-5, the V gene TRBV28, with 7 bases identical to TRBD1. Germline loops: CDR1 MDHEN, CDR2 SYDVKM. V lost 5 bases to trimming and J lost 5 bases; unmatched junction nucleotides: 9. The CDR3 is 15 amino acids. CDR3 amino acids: CASSPLTGNDQPQHF. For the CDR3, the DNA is TGTGCCAGCAGTCCCTTGACAGGGAACGATCAGCCCCAGCATTTT. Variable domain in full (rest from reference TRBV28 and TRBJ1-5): DVKVTQSSRYLVKRTGEKVFLECVQDMDHENMFWYRQDPGLGLRLIYFSYDVKMKEKGDIPEGYSVSREKKERFSLILESASTNQTSMYLCASSPLTGNDQPQHFGDGTRLSIL.